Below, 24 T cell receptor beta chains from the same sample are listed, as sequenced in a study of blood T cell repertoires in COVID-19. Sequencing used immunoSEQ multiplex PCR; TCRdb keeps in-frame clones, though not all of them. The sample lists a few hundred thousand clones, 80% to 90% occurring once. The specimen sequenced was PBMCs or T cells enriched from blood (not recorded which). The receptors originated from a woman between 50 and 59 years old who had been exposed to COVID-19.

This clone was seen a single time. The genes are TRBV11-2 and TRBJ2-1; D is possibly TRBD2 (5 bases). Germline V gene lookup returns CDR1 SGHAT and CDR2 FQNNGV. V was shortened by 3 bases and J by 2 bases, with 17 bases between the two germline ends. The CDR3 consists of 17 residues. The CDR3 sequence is CASSLMTMAGAYNEQFF. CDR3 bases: TGTGCCAGCAGCTTGATGACTATGGCGGGCGCCTACAATGAGCAGTTCTTC.

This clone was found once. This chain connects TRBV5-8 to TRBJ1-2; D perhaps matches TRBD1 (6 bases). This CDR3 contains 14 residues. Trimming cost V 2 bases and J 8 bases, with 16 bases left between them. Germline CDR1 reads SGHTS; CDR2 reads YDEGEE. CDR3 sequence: CASSFWFRQEGYTF. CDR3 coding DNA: TGTGCCAGCAGCTTTTGGTTTCGACAGGAGGGCTACACCTTC.

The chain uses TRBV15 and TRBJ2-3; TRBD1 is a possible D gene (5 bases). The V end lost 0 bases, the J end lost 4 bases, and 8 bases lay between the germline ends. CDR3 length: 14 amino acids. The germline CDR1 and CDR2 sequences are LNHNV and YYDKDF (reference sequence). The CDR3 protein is CATSRDLGADTQYF. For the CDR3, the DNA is TGTGCCACCAGCAGAGATCTAGGGGCAGATACGCAGTATTTT.

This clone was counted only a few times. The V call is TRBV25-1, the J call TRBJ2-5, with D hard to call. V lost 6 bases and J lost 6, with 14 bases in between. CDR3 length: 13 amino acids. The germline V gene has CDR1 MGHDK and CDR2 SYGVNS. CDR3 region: CASSPVQVKTQYF. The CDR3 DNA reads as TGTGCCAGCAGCCCTGTTCAGGTTAAGACCCAGTACTTC.

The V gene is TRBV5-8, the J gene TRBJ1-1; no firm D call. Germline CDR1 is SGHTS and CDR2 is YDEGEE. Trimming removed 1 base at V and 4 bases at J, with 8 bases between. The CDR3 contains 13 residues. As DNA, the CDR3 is TGTGCCAGCAGCTTGATGGAGGGCACTGAAGCTTTCTTT. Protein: CASSLMEGTEAFF.

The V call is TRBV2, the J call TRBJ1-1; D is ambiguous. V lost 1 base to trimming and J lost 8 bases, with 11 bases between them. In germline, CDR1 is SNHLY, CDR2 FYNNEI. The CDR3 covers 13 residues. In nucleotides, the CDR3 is TGTGCCAGCAGTGAAGGTACAGCCCCAGAAGCTTTCTTT. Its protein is CASSEGTAPEAFF.

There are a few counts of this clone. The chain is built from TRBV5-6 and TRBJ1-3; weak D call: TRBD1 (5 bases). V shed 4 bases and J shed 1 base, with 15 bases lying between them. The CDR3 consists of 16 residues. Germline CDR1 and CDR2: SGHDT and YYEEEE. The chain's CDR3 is CASSPQGGGSGNTIYF. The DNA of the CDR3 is TGTGCCAGCAGCCCGCAGGGCGGGGGGTCTGGAAACACCATATATTTT. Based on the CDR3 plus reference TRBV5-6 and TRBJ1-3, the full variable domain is DAGVTQSPTHLIKTRGQQVTLRCSPKSGHDTVSWYQQALGQGPQFIFQYYEEEERQRGNFPDRFSGHQFPNYSSELNVNALLLGDSALYLCASSPQGGGSGNTIYFGEGSWLTVV.

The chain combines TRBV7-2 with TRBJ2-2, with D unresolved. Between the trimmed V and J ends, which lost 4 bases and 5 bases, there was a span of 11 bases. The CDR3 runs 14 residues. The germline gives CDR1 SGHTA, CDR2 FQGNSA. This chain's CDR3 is CASSSNLGTGELFF. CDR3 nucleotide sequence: TGTGCCAGCAGCTCGAACCTCGGGACCGGGGAGCTGTTTTTT.

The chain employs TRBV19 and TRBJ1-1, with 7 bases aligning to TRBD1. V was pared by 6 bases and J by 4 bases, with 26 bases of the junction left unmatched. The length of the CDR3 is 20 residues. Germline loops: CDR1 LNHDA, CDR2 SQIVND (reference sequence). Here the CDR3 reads CASSLSGQSLIHGRGTEAFF. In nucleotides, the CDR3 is TGTGCCAGTAGCCTTTCGGGACAGAGTCTAATTCATGGACGTGGCACTGAAGCTTTCTTT.

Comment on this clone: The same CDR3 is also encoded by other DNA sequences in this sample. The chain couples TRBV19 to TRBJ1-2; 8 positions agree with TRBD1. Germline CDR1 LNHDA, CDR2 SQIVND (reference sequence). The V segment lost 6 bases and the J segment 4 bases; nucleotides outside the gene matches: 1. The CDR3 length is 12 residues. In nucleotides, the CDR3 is TGTGCCAGTAGAACAGGGGGCTATGGCTACACCTTC. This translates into CASRTGGYGYTF.

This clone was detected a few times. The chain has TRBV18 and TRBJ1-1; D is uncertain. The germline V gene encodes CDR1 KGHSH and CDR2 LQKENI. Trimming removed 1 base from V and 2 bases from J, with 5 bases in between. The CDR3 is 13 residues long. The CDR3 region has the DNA TGTGCCAGCTCACCACAGAGTAACACTGAAGCTTTCTTT. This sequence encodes CASSPQSNTEAFF.

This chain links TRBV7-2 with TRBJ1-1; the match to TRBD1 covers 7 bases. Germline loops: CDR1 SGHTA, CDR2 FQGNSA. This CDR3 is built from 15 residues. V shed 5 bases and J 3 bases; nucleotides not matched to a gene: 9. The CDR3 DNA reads TGTGCCAGCAGCCCAAGACAGGGACTGGACACTGAAGCTTTCTTT. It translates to CASSPRQGLDTEAFF.

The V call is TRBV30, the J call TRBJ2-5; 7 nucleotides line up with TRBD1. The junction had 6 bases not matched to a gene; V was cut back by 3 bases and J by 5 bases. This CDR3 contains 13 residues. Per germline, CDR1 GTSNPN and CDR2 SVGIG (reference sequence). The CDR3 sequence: CAWRAGGRETQYF. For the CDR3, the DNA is TGTGCCTGGAGGGCAGGGGGTCGGGAGACCCAGTACTTC.

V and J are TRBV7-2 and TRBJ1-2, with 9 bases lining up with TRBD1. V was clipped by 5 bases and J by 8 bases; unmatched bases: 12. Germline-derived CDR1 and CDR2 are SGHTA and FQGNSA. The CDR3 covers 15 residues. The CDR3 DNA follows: TGTGCCAGCAGCGGCCAAACAGGGGGCTTGGGAGGCTACACCTTC. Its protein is CASSGQTGGLGGYTF.

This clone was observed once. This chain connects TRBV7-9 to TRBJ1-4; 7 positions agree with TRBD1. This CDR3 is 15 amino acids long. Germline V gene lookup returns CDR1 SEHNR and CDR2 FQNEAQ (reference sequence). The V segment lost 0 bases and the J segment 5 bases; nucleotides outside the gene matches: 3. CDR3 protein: CASSLALQGNEKLFF. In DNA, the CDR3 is TGTGCCAGCAGCTTAGCCTTACAGGGGAATGAAAAACTGTTTTTT. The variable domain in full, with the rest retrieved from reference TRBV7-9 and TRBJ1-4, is DTGVSQNPRHKITKRGQNVTFRCDPISEHNRLYWYRQTLGQGPEFLTYFQNEAQLEKSRLLSDRFSAERPKGSFSTLEIQRTEQGDSAMYLCASSLALQGNEKLFFGSGTQLSVL.

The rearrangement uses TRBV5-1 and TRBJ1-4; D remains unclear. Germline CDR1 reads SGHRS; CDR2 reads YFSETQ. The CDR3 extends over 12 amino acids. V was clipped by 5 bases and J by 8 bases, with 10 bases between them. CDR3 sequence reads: CASREENEKLFF. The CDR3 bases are TGCGCCAGCAGGGAGGAAAACGAAAAACTGTTTTTT.

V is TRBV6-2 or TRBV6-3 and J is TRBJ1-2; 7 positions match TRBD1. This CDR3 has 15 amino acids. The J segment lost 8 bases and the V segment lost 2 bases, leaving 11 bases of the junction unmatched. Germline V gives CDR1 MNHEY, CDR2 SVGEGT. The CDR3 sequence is CASSYVMGQSSGYTF. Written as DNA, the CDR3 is TGTGCCAGCAGTTACGTGATGGGACAGTCATCGGGCTACACCTTC.

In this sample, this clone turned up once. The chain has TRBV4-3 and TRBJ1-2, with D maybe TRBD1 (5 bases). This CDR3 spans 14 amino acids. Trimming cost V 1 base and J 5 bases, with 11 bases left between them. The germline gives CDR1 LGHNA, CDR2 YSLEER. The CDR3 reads CASSQGSREYGYTF. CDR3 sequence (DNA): TGCGCCAGCAGCCAAGGTTCCAGGGAATATGGCTACACCTTC.

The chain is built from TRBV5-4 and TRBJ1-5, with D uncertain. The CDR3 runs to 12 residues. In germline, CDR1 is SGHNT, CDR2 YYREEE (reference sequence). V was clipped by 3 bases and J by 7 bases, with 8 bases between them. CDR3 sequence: CASSYHGQPQHF. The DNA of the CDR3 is TGTGCCAGCAGCTACCACGGGCAGCCCCAGCATTTT.

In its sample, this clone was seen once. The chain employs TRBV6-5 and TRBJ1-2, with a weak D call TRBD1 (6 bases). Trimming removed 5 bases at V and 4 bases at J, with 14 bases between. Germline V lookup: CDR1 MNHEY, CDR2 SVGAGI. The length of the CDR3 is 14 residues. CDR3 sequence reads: CASSLQTGPYGYTF. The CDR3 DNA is TGTGCCAGCAGTCTACAGACAGGTCCCTATGGCTACACCTTC.

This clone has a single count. CDR3 sequence reads: CASSLAQGIVGYEQYF. The CDR3 nucleotides read TGTGCCAGCAGTCTGGCTCAGGGGATAGTAGGCTACGAGCAGTACTTC. The chain recombines TRBV28 with TRBJ2-7, with D possibly TRBD1 on 6 matching bases. V lost 5 bases and J 3 bases, leaving 20 bases between the germline ends. Germline V gene lookup returns CDR1 MDHEN and CDR2 SYDVKM. The CDR3 has 16 amino acids.

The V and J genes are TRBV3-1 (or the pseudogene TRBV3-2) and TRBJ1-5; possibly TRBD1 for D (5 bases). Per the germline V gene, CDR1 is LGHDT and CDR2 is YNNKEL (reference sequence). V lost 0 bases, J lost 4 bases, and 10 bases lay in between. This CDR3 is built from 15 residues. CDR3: CASSQDDSYNQPQHF. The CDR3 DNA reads TGTGCCAGCAGCCAAGATGACAGTTATAATCAGCCCCAGCATTTT.

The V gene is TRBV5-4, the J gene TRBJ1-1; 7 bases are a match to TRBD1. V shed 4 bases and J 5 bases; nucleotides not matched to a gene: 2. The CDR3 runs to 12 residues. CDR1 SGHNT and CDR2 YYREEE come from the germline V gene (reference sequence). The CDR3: CASSPGGTEAFF. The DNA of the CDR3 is TGTGCCAGCAGCCCAGGGGGGACTGAAGCTTTCTTT.

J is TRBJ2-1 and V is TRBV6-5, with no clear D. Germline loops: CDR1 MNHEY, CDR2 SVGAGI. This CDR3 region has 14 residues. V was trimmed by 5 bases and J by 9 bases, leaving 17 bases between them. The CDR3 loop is CASSRLQSVFEQFF. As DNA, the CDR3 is TGTGCCAGCAGTAGACTCCAGTCGGTTTTTGAGCAGTTCTTC.